This paragraph reports one T cell receptor beta chain. The data derive from a study of early T cells in non-severe SARS-CoV-2 infection. V lost 5 bases and J lost 5; bases outside the gene matches: 6. Germline V CDR1 and CDR2: SGHTA, FQGNSA. The CDR3 extends over 14 amino acids. TCRdb processed the 5' RACE reads anew with MiXCR; each CDR3 protein has one entry. The sample carries roughly 100,000 distinct CDR3 sequences, 12% to 15% recorded once. The TCR was taken from an adult who was a healthcare worker with PCR-confirmed SARS-CoV-2 infection or an uninfected control (not recorded which). Sequenced: whole blood. This rearrangement joins TRBV7-2 to TRBJ2-5; 9 bases map to TRBD1. The CDR3 coding sequence is TGTGCCAGCAGCCCACAGGGGGCGAGGGAGACCCAGTACTTC. This encodes CASSPQGARETQYF.